This T cell receptor beta chain was captured by sequencing in a study of early T cells in non-severe SARS-CoV-2 infection. Looking at the study overall: Whole-blood bulk RNA, unsorted, was sequenced, and chains were unpaired. Study-wide points: Lookups in VDJdb leaned toward anti-spike CD8 responses and missed private and CD4 specificities.

V was clipped by 2 bases and J by 7 bases, with 15 bases between them. The CDR3 extends over 14 amino acids. Per the germline V gene, CDR1 is SGHNT and CDR2 is YYREEE (reference sequence). Ten or more counts support this clonotype. What it binds is not known. A single record per CDR3 protein comes from TCRdb applying MiXCR to the 5' RACE reads. The table shows 25,000 to 35,000 distinct CDR3 sequences, with under 6% occurring only once. Sequencing used whole blood. This clonotype was obtained from an adult who was a healthcare worker with PCR-confirmed SARS-CoV-2 infection or an uninfected control (not recorded which). V gene TRBV5-4 combines with J gene TRBJ1-1; TRBD1 is a possible D gene (6 bases). The CDR3 region is CASSFGGAGSEAFF. Written as DNA, the CDR3 is TGTGCCAGCAGCTTTGGGGGGGCGGGTAGTGAAGCTTTCTTT.